The source of this T cell receptor (beta chain) is a study of regulatory T cells in long-lasting Graves disease. Sample time point: persistent/refractory GD, antithyroid drugs over 5 years with positive TRAb. PBMC-derived RNA was used for the TCR library. For TCR beta, libraries came from iRepertoire HTBI primers and Arm-PCR of CDR3 regions. One entry per CDR3 protein, called by TCRdb with MiXCR from the multiplex PCR reads. The table records about 470,000 distinct CDR3 sequences, more than 20% of them present only once. This clonotype was seen repeatedly, ten times or more. V shed 3 bases and J shed 4 bases, with 9 bases lying between them. This CDR3 has 13 residues. Germline values: CDR1 MDHEN, CDR2 SYDVKM.

This sample comprised peripheral blood mononuclear cells (PBMCs), obtained when the disease was refractory, from a patient treated with antithyroid drugs. The chain is built from TRBV28 and TRBJ1-1; D not resolved. The sequence was collected from a female donor with Graves disease. CDR3 in amino acids: CASSFSAGTEAFF. The CDR3 DNA is TGTGCCAGCAGTTTTTCGGCAGGCACTGAAGCTTTCTTT.